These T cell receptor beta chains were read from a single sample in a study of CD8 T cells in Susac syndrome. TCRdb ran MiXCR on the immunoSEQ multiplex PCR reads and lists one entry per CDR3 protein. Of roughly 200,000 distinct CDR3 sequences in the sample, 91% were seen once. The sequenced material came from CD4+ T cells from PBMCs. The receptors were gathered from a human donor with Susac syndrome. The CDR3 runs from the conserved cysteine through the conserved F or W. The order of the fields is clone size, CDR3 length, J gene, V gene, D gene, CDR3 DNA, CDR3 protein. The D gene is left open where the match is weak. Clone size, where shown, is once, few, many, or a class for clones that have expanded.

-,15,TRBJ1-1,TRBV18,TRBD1,TGTGCCAGCTCAAAGAACAGGGGAGAGAACACTGAAGCTTTCTTT,CASSKNRGENTEAFF
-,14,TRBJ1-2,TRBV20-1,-,TGCAGTGCTAGAGTGATACAGGGAGACTATGGCTACACCTTC,CSARVIQGDYGYTF
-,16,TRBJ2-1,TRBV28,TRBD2,TGTGCCAGCAGTTGGACTAGCGGGAACTCCTACAATGAGCAGTTCTTC,CASSWTSGNSYNEQFF
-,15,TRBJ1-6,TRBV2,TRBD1,TGTGCCAGCAGTGAATGGGGACAGGGTAGTTCACCCCTCCACTTT,CASSEWGQGSSPLHF
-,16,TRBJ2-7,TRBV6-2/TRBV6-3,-,TGTGCCAGCGCAAGCAAATGGGGGAGCGAGTCCTACGAGCAGTACTTC,CASASKWGSESYEQYF
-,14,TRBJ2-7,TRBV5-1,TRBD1,TGCGCCAGCAGCGAGGGGCAGGGGGCCCTCGGGCAGTACTTC,CASSEGQGALGQYF
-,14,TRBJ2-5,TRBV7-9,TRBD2,TGTGCCAGCAGCGAGGGACTAGGATGGGAGACCCAGTACTTC,CASSEGLGWETQYF
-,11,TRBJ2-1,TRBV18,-,TGTGCCAGCTCAGTTCAAGAAGTGAAGTTCTTC,CASSVQEVKFF
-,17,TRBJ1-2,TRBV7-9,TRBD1,TGTGCCAGCCGTCGGGGGTACGGACAGGGGATTTTGGGTGGCTACACCTTC,CASRRGYGQGILGGYTF
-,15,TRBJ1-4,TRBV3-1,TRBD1,TGTGCCAGCAGCCCAACGGGGACAGGGGGTGAAAAACTGTTTTTT,CASSPTGTGGEKLFF
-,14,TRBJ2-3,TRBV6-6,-,TGTGCCAGCAGTCGGGGGACAACCACAGATACGCAGTATTTT,CASSRGTTTDTQYF
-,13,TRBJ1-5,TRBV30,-,TGTGCCTGGACCAAACAGGGAAATCAGCCCCAGCATTTT,CAWTKQGNQPQHF
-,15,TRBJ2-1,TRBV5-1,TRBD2,TGCGCCAGCTCCGGGGGGGAGAGCTCCTACAATGAGCAGTTCTTC,CASSGGESSYNEQFF
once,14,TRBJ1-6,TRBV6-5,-,TGTGCCAGCAAATCGGAGACCTATAATTCACCCCTCCACTTT,CASKSETYNSPLHF
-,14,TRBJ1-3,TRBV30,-,TGTGCCTGGAGGGACCGGACAGTAAGAAACACCATATATTTT,CAWRDRTVRNTIYF
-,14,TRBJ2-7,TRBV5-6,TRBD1,TGTGCCAGCAGCTTGGCCTGGCAGGGACAGGAGCAGTACTTC,CASSLAWQGQEQYF
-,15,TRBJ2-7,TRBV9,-,TGTGCCAGCAGCCTCAGCGCTACAATTACCTACGAGCAGTACTTC,CASSLSATITYEQYF
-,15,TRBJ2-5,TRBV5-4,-,TGTGCCAGCAGCCTGGGACTTACGTATGGGGAGACCCAGTACTTC,CASSLGLTYGETQYF
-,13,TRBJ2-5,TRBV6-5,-,TGTGCCAGCAGCAGAGGATTCCAAGAGACCCAGTACTTC,CASSRGFQETQYF
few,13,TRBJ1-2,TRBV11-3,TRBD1,TGTGCCAGCACGGACAGGGAGGACTATGGCTACACCTTC,CASTDREDYGYTF
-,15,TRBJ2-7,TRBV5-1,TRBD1,TGCGCCAGCAGCTTCCCAACAGGGGGCTTCCCCGAGCAGTACTTC,CASSFPTGGFPEQYF
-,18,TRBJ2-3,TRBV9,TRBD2,TGTGCCAGCAGCGCGGGACTAGCGGGAGTACTCTCCACAGATACGCAGTATTTT,CASSAGLAGVLSTDTQYF
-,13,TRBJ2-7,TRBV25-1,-,TGTGCCAGCAGTGATCTAAGGGGATACGAGCAGTACTTC,CASSDLRGYEQYF
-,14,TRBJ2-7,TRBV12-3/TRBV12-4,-,TGTGCCAGCAGTTTAGGGACAACGTTCGACGAGCAGTACTTC,CASSLGTTFDEQYF
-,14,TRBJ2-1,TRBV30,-,TGTGCCTGGACCCCCTATTTCGGGGCACATGAGCAGTTCTTC,CAWTPYFGAHEQFF
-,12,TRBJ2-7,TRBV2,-,TGTGCCAGCAGTGCTAGCTCCTACGAGCAGTACTTC,CASSASSYEQYF
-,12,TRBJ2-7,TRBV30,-,TGTGCCTGGGGCAGGGGATCCTACGAGCAGTACTTC,CAWGRGSYEQYF
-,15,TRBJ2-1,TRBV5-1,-,TGCGCCAGCAGCTCGGGTTTTAGCTCCTACAATGAGCAGTTCTTC,CASSSGFSSYNEQFF
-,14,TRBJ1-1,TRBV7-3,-,TGTGCCAGCAGCCCCGGAAGGGGCAGGACTGAAGCTTTCTTT,CASSPGRGRTEAFF
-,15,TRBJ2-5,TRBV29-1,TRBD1,TGCAGCGCGGCCCTCAGGGGGCGCGTAGGAGAGACCCAGTACTTC,CSAALRGRVGETQYF